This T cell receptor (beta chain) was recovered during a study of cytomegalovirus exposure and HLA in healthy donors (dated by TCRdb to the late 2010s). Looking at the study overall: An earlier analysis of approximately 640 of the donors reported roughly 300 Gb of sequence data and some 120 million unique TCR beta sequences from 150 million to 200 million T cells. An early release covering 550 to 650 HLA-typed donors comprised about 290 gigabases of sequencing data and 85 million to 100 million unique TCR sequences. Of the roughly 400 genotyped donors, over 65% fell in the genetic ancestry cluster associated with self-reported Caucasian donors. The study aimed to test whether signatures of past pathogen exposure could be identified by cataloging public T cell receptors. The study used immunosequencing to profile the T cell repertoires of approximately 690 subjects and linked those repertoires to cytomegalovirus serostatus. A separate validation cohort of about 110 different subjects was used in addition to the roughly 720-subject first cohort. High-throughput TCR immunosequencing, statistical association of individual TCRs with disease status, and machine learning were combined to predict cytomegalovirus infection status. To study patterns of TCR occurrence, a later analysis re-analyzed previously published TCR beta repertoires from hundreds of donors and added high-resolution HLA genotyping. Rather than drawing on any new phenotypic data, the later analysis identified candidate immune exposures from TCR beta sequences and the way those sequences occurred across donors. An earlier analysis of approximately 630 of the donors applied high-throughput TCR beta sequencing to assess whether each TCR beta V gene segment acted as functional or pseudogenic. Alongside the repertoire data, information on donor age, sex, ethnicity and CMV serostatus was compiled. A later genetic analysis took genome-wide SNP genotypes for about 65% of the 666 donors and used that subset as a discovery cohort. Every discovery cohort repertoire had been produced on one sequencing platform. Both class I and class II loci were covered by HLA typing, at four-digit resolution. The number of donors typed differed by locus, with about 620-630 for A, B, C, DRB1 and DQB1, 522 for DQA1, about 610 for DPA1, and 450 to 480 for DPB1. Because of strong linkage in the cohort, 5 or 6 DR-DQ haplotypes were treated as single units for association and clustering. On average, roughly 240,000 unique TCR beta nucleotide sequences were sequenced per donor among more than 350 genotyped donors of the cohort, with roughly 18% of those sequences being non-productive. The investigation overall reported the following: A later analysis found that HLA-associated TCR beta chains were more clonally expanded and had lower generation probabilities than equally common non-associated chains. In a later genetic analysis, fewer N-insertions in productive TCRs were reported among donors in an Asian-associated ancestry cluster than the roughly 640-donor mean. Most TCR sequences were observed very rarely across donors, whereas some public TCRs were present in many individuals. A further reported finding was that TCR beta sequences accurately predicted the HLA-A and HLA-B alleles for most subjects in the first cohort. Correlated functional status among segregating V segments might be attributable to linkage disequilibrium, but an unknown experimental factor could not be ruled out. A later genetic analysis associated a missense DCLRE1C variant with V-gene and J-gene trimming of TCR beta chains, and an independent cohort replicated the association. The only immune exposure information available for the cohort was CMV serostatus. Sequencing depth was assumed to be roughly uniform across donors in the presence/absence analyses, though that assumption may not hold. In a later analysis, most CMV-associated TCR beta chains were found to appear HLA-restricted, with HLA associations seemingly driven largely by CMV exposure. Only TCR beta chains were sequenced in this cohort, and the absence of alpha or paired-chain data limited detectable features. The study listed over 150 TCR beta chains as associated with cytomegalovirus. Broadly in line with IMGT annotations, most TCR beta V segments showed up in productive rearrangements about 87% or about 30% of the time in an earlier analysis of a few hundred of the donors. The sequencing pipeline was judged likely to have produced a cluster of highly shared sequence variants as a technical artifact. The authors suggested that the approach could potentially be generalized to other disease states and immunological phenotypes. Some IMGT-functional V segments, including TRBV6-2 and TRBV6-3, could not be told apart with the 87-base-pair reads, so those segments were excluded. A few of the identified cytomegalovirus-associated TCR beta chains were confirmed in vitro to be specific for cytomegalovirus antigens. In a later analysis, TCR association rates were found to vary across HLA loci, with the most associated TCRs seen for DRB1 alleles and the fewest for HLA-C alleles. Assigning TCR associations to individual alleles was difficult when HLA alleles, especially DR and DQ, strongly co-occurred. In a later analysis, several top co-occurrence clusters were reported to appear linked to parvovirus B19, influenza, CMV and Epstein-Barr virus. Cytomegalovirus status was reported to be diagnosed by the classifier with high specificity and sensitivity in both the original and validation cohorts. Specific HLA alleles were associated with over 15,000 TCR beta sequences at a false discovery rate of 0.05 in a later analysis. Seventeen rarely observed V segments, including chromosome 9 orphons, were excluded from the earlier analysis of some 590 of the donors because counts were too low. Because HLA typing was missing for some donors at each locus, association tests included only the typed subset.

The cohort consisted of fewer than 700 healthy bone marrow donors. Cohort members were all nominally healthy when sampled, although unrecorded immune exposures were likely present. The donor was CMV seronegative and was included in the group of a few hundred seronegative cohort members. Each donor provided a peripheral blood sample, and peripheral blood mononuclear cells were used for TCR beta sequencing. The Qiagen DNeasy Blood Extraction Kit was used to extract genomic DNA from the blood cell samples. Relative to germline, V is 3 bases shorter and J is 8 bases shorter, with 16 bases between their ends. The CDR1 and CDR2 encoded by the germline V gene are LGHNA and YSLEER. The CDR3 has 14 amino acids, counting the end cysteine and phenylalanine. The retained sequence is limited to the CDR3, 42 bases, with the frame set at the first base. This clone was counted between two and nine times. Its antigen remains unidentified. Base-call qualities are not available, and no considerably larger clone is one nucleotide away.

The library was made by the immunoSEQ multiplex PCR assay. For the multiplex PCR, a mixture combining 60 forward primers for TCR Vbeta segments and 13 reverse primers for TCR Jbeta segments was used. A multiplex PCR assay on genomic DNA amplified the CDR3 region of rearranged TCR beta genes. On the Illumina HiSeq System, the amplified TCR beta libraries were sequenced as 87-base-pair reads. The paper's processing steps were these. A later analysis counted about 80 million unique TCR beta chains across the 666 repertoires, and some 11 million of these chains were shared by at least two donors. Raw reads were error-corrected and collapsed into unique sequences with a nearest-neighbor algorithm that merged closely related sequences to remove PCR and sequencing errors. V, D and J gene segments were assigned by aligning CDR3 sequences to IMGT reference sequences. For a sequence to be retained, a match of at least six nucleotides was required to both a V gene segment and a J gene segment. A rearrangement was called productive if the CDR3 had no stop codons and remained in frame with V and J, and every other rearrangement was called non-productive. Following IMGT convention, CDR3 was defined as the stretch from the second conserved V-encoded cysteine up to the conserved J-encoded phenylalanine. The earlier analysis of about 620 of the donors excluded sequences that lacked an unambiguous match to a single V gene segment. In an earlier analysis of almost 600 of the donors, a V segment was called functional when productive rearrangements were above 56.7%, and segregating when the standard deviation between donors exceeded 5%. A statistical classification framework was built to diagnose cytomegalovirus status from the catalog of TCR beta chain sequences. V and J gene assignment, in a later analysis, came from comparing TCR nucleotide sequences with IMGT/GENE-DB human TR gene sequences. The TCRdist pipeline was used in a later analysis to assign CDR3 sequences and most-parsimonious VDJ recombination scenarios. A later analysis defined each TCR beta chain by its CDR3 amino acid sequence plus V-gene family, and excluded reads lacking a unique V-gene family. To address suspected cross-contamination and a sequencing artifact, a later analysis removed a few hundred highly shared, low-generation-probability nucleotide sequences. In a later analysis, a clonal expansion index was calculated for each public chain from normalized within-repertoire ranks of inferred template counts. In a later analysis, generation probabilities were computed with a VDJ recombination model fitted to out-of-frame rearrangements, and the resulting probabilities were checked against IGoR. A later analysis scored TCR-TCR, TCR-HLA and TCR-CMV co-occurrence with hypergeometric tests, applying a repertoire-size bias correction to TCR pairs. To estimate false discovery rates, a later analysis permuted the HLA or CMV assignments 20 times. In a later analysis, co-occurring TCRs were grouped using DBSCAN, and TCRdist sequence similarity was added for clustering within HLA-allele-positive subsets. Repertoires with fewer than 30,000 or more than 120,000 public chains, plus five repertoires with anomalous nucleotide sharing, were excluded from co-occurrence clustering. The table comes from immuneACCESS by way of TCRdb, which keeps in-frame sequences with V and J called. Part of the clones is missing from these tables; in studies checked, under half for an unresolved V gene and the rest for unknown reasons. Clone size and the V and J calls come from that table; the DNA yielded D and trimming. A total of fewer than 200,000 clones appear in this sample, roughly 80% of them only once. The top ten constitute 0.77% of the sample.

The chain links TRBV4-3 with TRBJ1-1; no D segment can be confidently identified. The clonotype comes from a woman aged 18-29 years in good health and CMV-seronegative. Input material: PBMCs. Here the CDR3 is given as CASSQESTRTEAFF. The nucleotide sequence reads TGCGCCAGCAGCCAGGAGAGTACAAGAACAGAAGCTTTCTTT.